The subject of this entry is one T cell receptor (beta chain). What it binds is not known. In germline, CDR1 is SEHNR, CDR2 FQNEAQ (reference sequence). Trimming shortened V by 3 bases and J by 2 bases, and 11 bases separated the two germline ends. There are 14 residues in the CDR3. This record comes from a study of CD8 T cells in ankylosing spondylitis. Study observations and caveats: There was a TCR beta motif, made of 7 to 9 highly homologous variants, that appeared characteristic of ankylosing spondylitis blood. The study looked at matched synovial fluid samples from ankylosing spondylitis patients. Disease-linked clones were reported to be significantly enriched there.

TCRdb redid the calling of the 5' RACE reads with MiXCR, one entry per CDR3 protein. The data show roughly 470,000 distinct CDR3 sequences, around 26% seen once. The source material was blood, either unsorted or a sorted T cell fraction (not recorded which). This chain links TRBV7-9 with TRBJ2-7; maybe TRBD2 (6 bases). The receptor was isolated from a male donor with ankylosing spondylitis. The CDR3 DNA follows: TGTGCCAGCAGCTTGGATGCGGGGCCCTACGAGCAGTACGTC. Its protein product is CASSLDAGPYEQYV.